The clone carrying this T cell receptor beta chain was seen repeatedly, ten times or more. No antigen is known for it. The sample is drawn from a study of CD8+CD57+ T cells in acquired aplastic anemia. Study-level findings and limits: No significant difference in CD8+ Simpson's diversity was found between patients and controls.

The V and J ends lost 4 bases and 1 base respectively, with 11 bases between them. The CDR3 has 14 amino acids. In germline, CDR1 is MNHNS, CDR2 SASEGT. CDR3 and TCR beta VDJ profiling relied on genomic DNA as the template. TCRdb redid the calling of the reads with MiXCR, one entry per CDR3 protein. The sample lists about 180,000 distinct CDR3 sequences; 46% were seen once. This TCR came from a human donor in good health. The chain recombines TRBV6-1 with TRBJ2-7; weak D call: TRBD1 (6 bases). Sequencing was done on a sample of sorted CD4+, CD8+, or CD8+CD57+ T cells (not recorded which) from PBMCs. The CDR3 DNA is TGTGCCAGCAGTGGCGGACAGTCGTCCTACGAGCAGTACTTC. It translates to CASSGGQSSYEQYF.